This T cell receptor (beta chain) stems from a study of blood T cell repertoires in COVID-19. About the research overall: The samples span acute and convalescent COVID-19 from the United States, Italy and Spain.

This clone has a single count. The table came from immunoSEQ multiplex PCR; TCRdb's copy has only in-frame clones and leaves some out. The data contain 450,000 to 500,000 clones, roughly nine tenths of them singletons. Germline lookup yields CDR1 SGDLS and CDR2 YYNGEE. V gave up 3 bases and J gave up 0 bases, with 10 bases separating them. The CDR3 runs 15 residues. Recruits, aged 18 to 89 years, lived in 25 or so US areas. The material sequenced was PBMCs or T cells enriched from blood (not recorded which). This sequence was found in a woman aged 55-69 years who had recovered from COVID-19. V gene TRBV9 combines with J gene TRBJ2-1; D is undetermined. DNA for the CDR3: TGTGCCAGCAGCGACGGGTCCAGCTCCTACAATGAGCAGTTCTTC. Translated: CASSDGSSSYNEQFF.